This is a list of T cell receptor beta chains from one sample in a study of cytomegalovirus exposure and HLA in healthy donors. Clones were read by immunoSEQ multiplex PCR, and TCRdb kept only the in-frame ones, dropping some. The profile covers 200,000 to 250,000 clones, with more than 75% appearing a single time and around 1.2% taken by the ten largest. Input material: PBMCs. All receptors derive from a human donor in good health. Both conserved end residues are part of each CDR3.

TRBV5-4	TRBJ2-4	CASSPGGGVAPKNIQYF
TRBV11-2	TRBJ2-7	CASRTLRDRNPYEQYF
TRBV6-5	TRBJ1-5	CASSRQDGQPQHF
TRBV19	TRBJ2-7	CASSPRQYSYEQYF
TRBV2	TRBJ2-2	CASSVDRAGNTGELFF
TRBV19	TRBJ1-3	CASTGASGNTIYF
TRBV7-2	TRBJ2-1	CASSLDPAALTMRIF
TRBV6-5	TRBJ2-6	CASSVTVSGANVLTF
TRBV29-1	TRBJ2-1	CSATDPTGGEQFF
TRBV7-3	TRBJ2-7	CASSSGAGGEQYF
TRBV28	TRBJ2-7	CASSPGQASSYEQYF
TRBV7-2	TRBJ2-1	CASSPRFGGGNEQFF
TRBV27	TRBJ2-1	CASGSPLRRAHEQFF
TRBV7-2	TRBJ2-3	CASSPHFRSTDTQYF
TRBV13	TRBJ2-1	CASSLDSSGSYNEQFF
TRBV5-1	TRBJ2-5	CASSLTGHGKETQYF
TRBV2	TRBJ2-1	CASSEIRQGSEQFF